The entry below gives a single TCR beta chain sequence along with its context. The antigen this receptor binds is unknown. Nothing much larger sits one base from this clone, and base qualities are not available. Lesional scalp punch biopsies and peripheral blood were obtained from alopecia areata patients. Scalp biopsies from humans were placed right away in PAXgene tissue containers for fixation. This record comes from a study of CD8+ T cells in alopecia areata (dated by TCRdb to about 2018). With respect to the entire study: The treated patients took part in an open-label pilot trial in which moderate-to-severe alopecia areata was treated with oral tofacitinib at 5 to 10 mg twice daily. immunoSEQ multiplex PCR using 35 Vbeta forward primers and 13 Jbeta reverse primers was used to amplify TCRbeta CDR3 regions. Tofacitinib-treated patients had biopsies at baseline and at 4 and 24 weeks of treatment, with a later scalp biopsy in several patients. Tofacitinib was given for 6 to 18 months, followed by 6 months of follow-up off drug to assess delayed response and recurrence. Clonality in the scalp was compared among normal scalp (n=4), patchy alopecia areata scalp (n=8), and alopecia totalis/universalis scalp (n=8). Scalp tissue and sorted CD4+ and CD8+ peripheral blood T cells from patchy and totalis/universalis alopecia areata patients and from healthy controls were covered by human TCRbeta sequencing. RNA was obtained with the PAXgene miRNA kit for fixed scalp, the miRNeasy kit for PBMCs, and the RNeasy kit for mouse skin. The study used high-throughput TCRbeta sequencing to examine T cell clonal expansion in alopecia areata, in both the C3H/HeJ mouse model and human patients.

Study-wide findings and limitations: Compared with normal scalp, lesional scalp, particularly in alopecia totalis/universalis, had higher clonality and more expanded CD8+ clones, which suggests antigenic drive. Scalp TCR repertoire analysis is complicated because resident alphabeta T cells in normal human skin are also sequenced, whereas mouse skin is dominated by gammadelta T cells. TCR sequences shared between patients were less clear than in mice, possibly partly because of HLA diversity in the patient population.

To prepare the library, the immunoSEQ multiplex PCR assay was applied. RNA was extracted from all samples and reverse transcribed into cDNA, which served as template for TCR sequencing. First-strand cDNA was synthesized with SuperScript III using a 2:1 mix of oligo-dT and random hexamers. Amplification bias was assessed with a synthetic immune receptor repertoire, and residual bias was removed computationally. In the original analysis: Raw reads were preprocessed for error removal, and CDR3 was defined according to IMGT conventions as running from the conserved cysteine to phenylalanine. Clonality was calculated as 1 minus Shannon entropy normalized by log2 of the number of productive unique TCRs. CD4 or CD8 identity of scalp clones was inferred by cross-referencing scalp TCRbeta sequences with sorted blood CD4 and CD8 repertoires. TCRdb obtained this table from immuneACCESS and retained in-frame rearrangements with V and J assigned. These tables miss some clones; where compared with another copy, unresolved V genes account for less than half of the shortfall, and the remainder is unexplained. V and J calls plus clone size are reproduced from that table; the DNA served to infer D and trimming. This sample comprises 11,000 or so clones, approximately 60% of them detected only once. In total, the top ten clones hold approximately 15% of the sample.

Relative to germline, V is missing 4 bases and J is missing 3 bases, with 6 bases of the junction outside any gene match. Per the germline V gene, LGHNA is the CDR1 and YNFKEQ is the CDR2. The CDR3 numbers 16 residues from cysteine through phenylalanine. Only the CDR3 part of the read is kept: 48 bases, read in frame from the first base. The specimen sequenced was skin. The chain was built from TRBV4-2 and TRBJ2-7, with TRBD2 identical over 13 junction bases. The sequence derives from a human donor with alopecia areata. The base sequence is TGTGCCAGCAGCCTAGGACTAGCGGGAGAAATCTACGAGCAGTACTTC. This gives the protein CASSLGLAGEIYEQYF.